The clone carrying this T cell receptor (beta chain) was recorded many times. The target antigen is unknown. At the time of active disease, bone marrow was collected from every patient. This sample was included in a study of read filtering for tumor transcriptome and immune sequencing. Study context: Patients were some 16 male and some 15 female, mean age around 70 years, range about 40 to 85. The study's findings and limits: This fraction held mixed bone marrow immune cells after CD138-negative sorting. Even smaller IR-seq throughput identified most shared clonotypes.

From 350 to 500 ng of RNA, a library with molecular barcoded alpha/delta and beta/gamma adaptors was made. In TCRdb, the reads were re-called with MiXCR into one record per CDR3 protein. The sample includes 93,000 or so distinct CDR3 sequences, about 22% of them seen just once. CDR1 and CDR2 (germline): DFQATT, SNEGSKA (reference sequence). The CDR3 extends over 14 amino acids. The ends lost 6 bases at V and 3 bases at J; junction bases unmatched: 7. The specimen was a population of CD138-negative cells sorted from bone marrow. V gene TRBV20-1 combines with J gene TRBJ2-1; TRBD2 aligns across 8 bases. The TCR originated in a donor at least 40 years old with multiple myeloma. The CDR3 protein is CSAPAGGLYNEQFF. The CDR3 nucleotides are TGCAGTGCCCCCGCGGGGGGACTCTACAATGAGCAGTTCTTC.